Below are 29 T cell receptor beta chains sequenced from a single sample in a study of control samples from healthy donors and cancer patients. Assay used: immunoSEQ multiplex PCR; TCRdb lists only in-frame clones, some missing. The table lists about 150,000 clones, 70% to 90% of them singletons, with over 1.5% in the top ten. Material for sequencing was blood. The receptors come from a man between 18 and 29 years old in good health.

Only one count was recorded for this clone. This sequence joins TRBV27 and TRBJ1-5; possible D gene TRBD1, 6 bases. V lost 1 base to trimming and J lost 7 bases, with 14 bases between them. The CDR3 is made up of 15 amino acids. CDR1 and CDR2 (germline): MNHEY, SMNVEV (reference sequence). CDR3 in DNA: TGTGCCAGCAGTTTATGGGGGGCGCGTCCCCAGCCCCAGCATTTT. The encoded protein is CASSLWGARPQPQHF.

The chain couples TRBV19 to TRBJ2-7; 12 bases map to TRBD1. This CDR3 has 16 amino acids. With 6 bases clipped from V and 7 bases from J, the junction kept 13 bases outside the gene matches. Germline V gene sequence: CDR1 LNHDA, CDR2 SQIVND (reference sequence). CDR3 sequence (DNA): TGTGCCAGTAGCCGATCCACCGGGACAGGGGGCCGAGAGCAGTACTTC. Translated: CASSRSTGTGGREQYF.

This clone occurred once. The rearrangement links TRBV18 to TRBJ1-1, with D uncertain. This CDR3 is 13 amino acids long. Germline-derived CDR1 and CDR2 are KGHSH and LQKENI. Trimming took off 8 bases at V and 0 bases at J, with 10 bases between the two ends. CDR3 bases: TGTGCCAGCCGGTGGGAAATGAACACTGAAGCTTTCTTT. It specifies CASRWEMNTEAFF. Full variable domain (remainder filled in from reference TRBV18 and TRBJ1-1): NAGVMQNPRHLVRRRGQEARLRCSPMKGHSHVYWYRQLPEEGLKFMVYLQKENIIDESGMPKERFSAEFPKEGPSILRIQQVVRGDSAAYFCASRWEMNTEAFFGQGTRLTVV.

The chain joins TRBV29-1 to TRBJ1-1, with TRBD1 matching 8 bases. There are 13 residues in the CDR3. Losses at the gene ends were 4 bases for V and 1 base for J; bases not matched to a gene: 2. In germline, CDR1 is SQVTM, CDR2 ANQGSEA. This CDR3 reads CSVVGQGNTEAFF. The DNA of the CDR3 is TGCAGCGTTGTTGGACAGGGGAACACTGAAGCTTTCTTT.

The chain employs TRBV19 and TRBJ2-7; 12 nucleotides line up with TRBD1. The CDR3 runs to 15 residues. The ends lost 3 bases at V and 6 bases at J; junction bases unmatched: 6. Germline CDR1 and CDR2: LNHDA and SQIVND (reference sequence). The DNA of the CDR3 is TGTGCCAGTAGTATTGGGGACAGGGGGCATGTCGAGCAGTACTTC. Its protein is CASSIGDRGHVEQYF.

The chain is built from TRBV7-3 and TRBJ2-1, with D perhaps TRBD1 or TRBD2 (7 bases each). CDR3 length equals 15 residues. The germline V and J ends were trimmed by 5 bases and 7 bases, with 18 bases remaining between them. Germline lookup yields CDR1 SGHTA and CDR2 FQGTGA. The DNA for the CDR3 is TGTGCCAGCAGCCCTCAGACAGGGAGGGGGAATGAGCAGTTCTTC. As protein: CASSPQTGRGNEQFF.

For the CDR3, the DNA is TGTGCCAGCAGCGGGAAGAACGAGCAGTACTTC. This translates into CASSGKNEQYF. The chain links TRBV3-1 (or the pseudogene TRBV3-2) to TRBJ2-7; D remains unclear. CDR3 size: 11 residues. The germline V gene has CDR1 LGHDT and CDR2 YNNKEL (reference sequence). V lost 5 bases and J 5 bases, leaving 7 bases between the germline ends.

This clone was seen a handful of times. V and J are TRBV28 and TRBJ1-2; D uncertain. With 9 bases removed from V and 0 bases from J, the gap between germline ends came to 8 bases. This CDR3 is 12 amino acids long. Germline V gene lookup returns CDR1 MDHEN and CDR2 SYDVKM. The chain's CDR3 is CASSRSNYGYTF. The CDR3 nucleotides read TGTGCCAGTAGTCGTTCTAACTATGGCTACACCTTC.

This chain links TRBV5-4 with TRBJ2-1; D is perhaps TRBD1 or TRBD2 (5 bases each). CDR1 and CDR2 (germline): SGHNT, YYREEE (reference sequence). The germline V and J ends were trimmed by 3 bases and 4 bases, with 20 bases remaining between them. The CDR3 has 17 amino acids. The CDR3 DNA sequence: TGTGCCAGCAGCTACGGGACGCCCGGCTTCCCTTACAATGAGCAGTTCTTC. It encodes CASSYGTPGFPYNEQFF.

Written as DNA, the CDR3 is TGTGCCAGCAGTTACCGGGACCCCTACGAGCAGTACTTC. The encoded protein is CASSYRDPYEQYF. The rearrangement links TRBV6-2 or TRBV6-3 to TRBJ2-7; either TRBD1 or TRBD2 may fit D (5 bases each). This CDR3 region has 13 residues. V lost 2 bases and J 2 bases, leaving 7 bases between the germline ends. Germline loops: CDR1 MNHEY, CDR2 SVGEGT.

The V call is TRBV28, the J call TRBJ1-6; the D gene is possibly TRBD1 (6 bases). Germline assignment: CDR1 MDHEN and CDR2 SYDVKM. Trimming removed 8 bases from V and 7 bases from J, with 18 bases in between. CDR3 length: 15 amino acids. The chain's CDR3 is CASLGGDGENSPLHF. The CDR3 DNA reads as TGTGCCAGCCTAGGGGGGGACGGGGAAAATTCACCCCTCCACTTT.

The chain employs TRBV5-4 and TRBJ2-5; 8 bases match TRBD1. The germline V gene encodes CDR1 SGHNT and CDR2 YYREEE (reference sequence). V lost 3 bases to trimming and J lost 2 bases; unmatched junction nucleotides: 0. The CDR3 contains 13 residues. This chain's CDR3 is CASSWDRQETQYF. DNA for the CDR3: TGTGCCAGCAGCTGGGACAGGCAAGAGACCCAGTACTTC. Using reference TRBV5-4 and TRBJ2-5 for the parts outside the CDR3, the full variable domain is ETGVTQSPTHLIKTRGQQVTLRCSSQSGHNTVSWYQQALGQGPQFIFQYYREEENGRGNFPPRFSGLQFPNYSSELNVNALELDDSALYLCASSWDRQETQYFGPGTRLLVL.

CDR3 nucleotide sequence: TGTGCCAGCAGCGGGACGGCAGATACGCAGTATTTT. Amino acids: CASSGTADTQYF. The J gene is TRBJ2-3, the V gene TRBV12-3 or TRBV12-4; D assignment may be TRBD1 or TRBD2 (5 bases each). The CDR3 is made up of 12 amino acids. The V end was cut by 6 bases, the J end by 4 bases, with 8 bases between.

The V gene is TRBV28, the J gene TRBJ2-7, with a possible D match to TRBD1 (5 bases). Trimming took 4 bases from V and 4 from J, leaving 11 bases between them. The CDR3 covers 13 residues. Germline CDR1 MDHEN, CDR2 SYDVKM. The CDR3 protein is CASSSGWGYEQYF. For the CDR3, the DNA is TGTGCCAGCAGTTCAGGGTGGGGATACGAGCAGTACTTC.

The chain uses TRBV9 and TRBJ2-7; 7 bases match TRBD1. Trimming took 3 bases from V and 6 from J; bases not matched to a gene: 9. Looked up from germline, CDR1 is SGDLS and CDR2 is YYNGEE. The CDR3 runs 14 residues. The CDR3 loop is CASSAGRQGSEQYF. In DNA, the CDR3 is TGTGCCAGCAGCGCCGGGCGACAGGGCAGCGAGCAGTACTTC.

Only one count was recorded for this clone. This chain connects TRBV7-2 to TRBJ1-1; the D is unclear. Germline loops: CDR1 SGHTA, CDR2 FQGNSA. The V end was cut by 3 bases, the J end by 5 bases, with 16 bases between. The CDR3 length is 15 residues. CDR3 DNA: TGTGCCAGCAGCTTTACCACGGCAGAAAGAACTGAAGCTTTCTTT. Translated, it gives CASSFTTAERTEAFF.

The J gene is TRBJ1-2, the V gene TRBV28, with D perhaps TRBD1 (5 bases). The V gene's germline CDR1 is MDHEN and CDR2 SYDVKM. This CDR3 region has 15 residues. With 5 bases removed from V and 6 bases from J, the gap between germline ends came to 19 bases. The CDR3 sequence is CASSIPPAGSNGYTF. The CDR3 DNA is TGTGCCAGCAGTATACCCCCGGCAGGGTCGAATGGCTACACCTTC.

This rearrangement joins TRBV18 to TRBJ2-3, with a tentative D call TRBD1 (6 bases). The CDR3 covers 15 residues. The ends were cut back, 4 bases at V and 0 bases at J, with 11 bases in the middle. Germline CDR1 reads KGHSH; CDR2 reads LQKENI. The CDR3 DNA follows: TGTGCCAGCTCACAGGGACACCCTAGCACAGATACGCAGTATTTT. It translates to CASSQGHPSTDTQYF. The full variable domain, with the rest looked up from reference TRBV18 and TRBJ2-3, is NAGVMQNPRHLVRRRGQEARLRCSPMKGHSHVYWYRQLPEEGLKFMVYLQKENIIDESGMPKERFSAEFPKEGPSILRIQQVVRGDSAAYFCASSQGHPSTDTQYFGPGTRLTVL.

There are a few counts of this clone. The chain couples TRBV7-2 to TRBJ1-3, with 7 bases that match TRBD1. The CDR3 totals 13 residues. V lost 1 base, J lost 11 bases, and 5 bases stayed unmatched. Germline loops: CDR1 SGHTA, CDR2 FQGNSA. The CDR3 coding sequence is TGTGCCAGCAGCTTAGGGGTACAGGGGTCCATATATTTT. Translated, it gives CASSLGVQGSIYF.

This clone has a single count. Written as DNA, the CDR3 is TGCGCCAGCAGCCCCATCGGCGGGTTGGTGGGCTATGGCTACACCTTC. Translation: CASSPIGGLVGYGYTF. V gene TRBV4-1 combines with J gene TRBJ1-2; D remains unclear. Trimming pared 4 bases from V and 4 bases from J, leaving 19 bases between. CDR3 length equals 16 residues. Germline V gene sequence: CDR1 MGHRA, CDR2 YSYEKL.

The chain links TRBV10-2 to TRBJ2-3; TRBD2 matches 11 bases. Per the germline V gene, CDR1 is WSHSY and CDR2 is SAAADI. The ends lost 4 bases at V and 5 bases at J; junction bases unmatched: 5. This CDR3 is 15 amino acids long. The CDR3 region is CASSVVAGGLDTQYF. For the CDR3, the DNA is TGCGCCAGCAGTGTTGTAGCGGGGGGGTTAGATACGCAGTATTTT.

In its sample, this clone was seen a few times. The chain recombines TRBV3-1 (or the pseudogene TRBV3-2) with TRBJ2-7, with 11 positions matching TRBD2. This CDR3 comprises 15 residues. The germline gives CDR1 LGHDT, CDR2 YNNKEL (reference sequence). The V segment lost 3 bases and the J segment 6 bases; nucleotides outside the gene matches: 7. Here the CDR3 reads CASSQFGLAGSEQYF. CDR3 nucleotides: TGTGCCAGCAGCCAGTTTGGACTAGCGGGCTCCGAGCAGTACTTC.

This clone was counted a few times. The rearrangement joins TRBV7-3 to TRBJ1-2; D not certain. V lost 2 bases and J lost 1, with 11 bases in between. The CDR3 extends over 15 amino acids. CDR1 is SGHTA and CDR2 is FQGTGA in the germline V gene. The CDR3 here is CASSLANGVNYGYTF. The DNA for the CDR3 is TGTGCCAGCAGCTTAGCCAACGGGGTTAACTATGGCTACACCTTC. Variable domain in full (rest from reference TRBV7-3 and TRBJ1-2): GAGVSQTPSNKVTEKGKYVELRCDPISGHTALYWYRQSLGQGPEFLIYFQGTGAADDSGLPNDRFFAVRPEGSVSTLKIQRTERGDSAVYLCASSLANGVNYGYTFGSGTRLTVV.

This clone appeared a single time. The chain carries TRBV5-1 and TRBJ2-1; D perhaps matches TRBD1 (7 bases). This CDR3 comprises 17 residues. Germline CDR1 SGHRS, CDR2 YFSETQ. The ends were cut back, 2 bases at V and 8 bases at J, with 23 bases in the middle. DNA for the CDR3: TGCGCCAGCAGCTTTTGGGGGGTAGACAGGGTTGGGGATGAGCAGTTCTTC. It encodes CASSFWGVDRVGDEQFF.

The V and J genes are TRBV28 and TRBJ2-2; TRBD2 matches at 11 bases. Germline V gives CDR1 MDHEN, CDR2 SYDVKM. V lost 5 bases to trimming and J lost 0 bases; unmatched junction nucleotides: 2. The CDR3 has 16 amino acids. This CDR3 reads CASSQTSGANTGELFF. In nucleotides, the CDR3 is TGTGCCAGCAGTCAGACTAGCGGGGCGAACACCGGGGAGCTGTTTTTT.

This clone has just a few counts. CDR3 nucleotides: TGTGCCAGCAGGCGAAAGCGGGCAGGGTCGGGTGAGGGCAATCAGCCCCAGCATTTT. The encoded protein is CASRRKRAGSGEGNQPQHF. The rearrangement links TRBV21-1 to TRBJ1-5. TRBV21-1 constitutes a pseudogene. There are 19 residues in the CDR3.

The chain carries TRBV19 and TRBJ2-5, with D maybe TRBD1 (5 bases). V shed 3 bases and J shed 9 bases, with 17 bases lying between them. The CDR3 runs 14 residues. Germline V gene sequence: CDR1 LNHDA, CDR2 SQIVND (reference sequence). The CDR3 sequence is CASSIQGSSAPQYF. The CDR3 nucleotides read TGTGCCAGTAGTATTCAGGGTTCCTCGGCCCCCCAGTACTTC.

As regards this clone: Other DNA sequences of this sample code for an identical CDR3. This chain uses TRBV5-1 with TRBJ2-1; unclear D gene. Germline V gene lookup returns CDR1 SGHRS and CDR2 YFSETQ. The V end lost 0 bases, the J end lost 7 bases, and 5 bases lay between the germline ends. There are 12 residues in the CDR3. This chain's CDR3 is CASSLGGNEQFF. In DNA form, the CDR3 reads TGCGCCAGCAGCTTGGGTGGGAATGAGCAGTTCTTC.

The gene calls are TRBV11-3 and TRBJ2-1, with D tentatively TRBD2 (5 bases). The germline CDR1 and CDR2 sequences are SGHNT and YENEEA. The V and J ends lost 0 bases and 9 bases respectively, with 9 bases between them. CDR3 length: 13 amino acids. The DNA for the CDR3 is TGTGCCAGCAGCTTAGATCAAGGGAGTGAGCAGTTCTTC. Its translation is CASSLDQGSEQFF.